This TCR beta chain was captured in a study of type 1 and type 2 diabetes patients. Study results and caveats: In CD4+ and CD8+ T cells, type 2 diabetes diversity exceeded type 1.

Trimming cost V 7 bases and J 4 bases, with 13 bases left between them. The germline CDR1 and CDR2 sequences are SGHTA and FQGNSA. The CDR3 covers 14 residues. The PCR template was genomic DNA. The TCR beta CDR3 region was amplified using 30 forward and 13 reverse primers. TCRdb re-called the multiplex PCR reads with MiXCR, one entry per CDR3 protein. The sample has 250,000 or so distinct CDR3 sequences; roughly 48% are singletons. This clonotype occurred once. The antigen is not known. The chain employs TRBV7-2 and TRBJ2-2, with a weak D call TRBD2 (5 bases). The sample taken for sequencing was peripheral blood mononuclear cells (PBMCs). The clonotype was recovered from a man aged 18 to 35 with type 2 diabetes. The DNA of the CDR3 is TGTGCCAGCACCCTCGAGGGTTTCACCGGGGAGCTGTTTTTT. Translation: CASTLEGFTGELFF. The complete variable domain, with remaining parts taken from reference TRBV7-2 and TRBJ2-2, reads GAGVSQSPSNKVTEKGKDVELRCDPISGHTALYWYRQSLGQGLEFLIYFQGNSAPDKSGLPSDRFSAERTGGSVSTLTIQRTQQEDSAVYLCASTLEGFTGELFFGEGSRLTVL.